A single sample gave rise to the 7 T cell receptor beta chains below, sequenced in a study of blood T cell repertoires in COVID-19. Using immunoSEQ multiplex PCR, the repertoire was profiled, and TCRdb retains in-frame clones only, with some absent. The data hold about 210,000 clones, with more than 70% observed a single time. Sequenced: peripheral blood. The receptors were gathered from a man aged 50 to 60 with active or convalescent COVID-19.

The CDR3 DNA reads TGTGCCAGCAGCGTAGCTACGAGGGGACTAGCGAGCAGCTCCTACAATGAGCAGTTCTTC. It encodes CASSVATRGLASSSYNEQFF. The chain recombines TRBV9 with TRBJ2-1; 10 bases match TRBD2. CDR1 is SGDLS, CDR2 YYNGEE, per germline. V lost 0 bases, J lost 0 bases, and 12 bases stayed unmatched. The CDR3 runs 20 residues.

This chain connects TRBV19 to TRBJ2-5, with D perhaps TRBD2 (6 bases). V lost 7 bases, J lost 1 base, and 16 bases lay in between. Germline CDR1 is LNHDA and CDR2 is SQIVND (reference sequence). The CDR3 runs 15 residues. In DNA, the CDR3 is TGTGCCAGTAAGGGTCTCGGGAGCAGCCAAGAGACCCAGTACTTC. Amino acid sequence: CASKGLGSSQETQYF. Looking up the rest from reference TRBV19 and TRBJ2-5 gives the full variable domain: DGGITQSPKYLFRKEGQNVTLSCEQNLNHDAMYWYRQDPGQGLRLIYYSQIVNDFQKGDIAEGYSVSREKKESFPLTVTSAQKNPTAFYLCASKGLGSSQETQYFGPGTRLLVL.

The chain links TRBV28 to TRBJ2-7; TRBD1 matches at 8 bases. CDR3 size: 14 residues. Germline-derived CDR1 and CDR2 are MDHEN and SYDVKM. V shed 4 bases and J 3 bases; nucleotides not matched to a gene: 5. As DNA, the CDR3 is TGTGCCAGCAGTTACGGGACAGGAAGCTACGAGCAGTACTTC. Its translation: CASSYGTGSYEQYF.

This sequence joins TRBV5-1 and TRBJ2-3; 8 bases line up with TRBD2. The CDR3 contains 15 residues. Germline assignment: CDR1 SGHRS and CDR2 YFSETQ. The trim removed 4 bases at V and 2 bases at J, leaving 6 bases unmatched. CDR3 amino acids: CASSIVAGTTDTQYF. The CDR3 nucleotides are TGCGCCAGCAGCATTGTAGCGGGGACCACAGATACGCAGTATTTT.

There are a few counts of this clone. The V and J genes are TRBV5-1 and TRBJ1-2; possible D gene TRBD1, 6 bases. CDR1 is SGHRS and CDR2 is YFSETQ in the germline V gene. CDR3 size: 13 residues. Trimming left V 1 base short and J 8 bases short, with 12 bases between. The CDR3 protein is CASSLTGPRGYTF. Here the CDR3 DNA reads TGCGCCAGCAGCTTGACAGGGCCAAGGGGCTACACCTTC.

There are a few counts of this clone. The chain employs TRBV11-1 and TRBJ2-5; 7 nucleotides line up with TRBD1. Trimming at V came to 1 base and at J to 5 bases, leaving 4 bases not matched to a gene. Germline lookup yields CDR1 SGHAT and CDR2 FQDESV (reference sequence). The length of the CDR3 is 14 residues. The CDR3 sequence is CASSLGQGWETQYF. For the CDR3, the DNA is TGTGCCAGCAGCTTAGGACAGGGTTGGGAGACCCAGTACTTC.

The V gene is TRBV2, the J gene TRBJ2-3; 9 bases are a match to TRBD2. Losses at the gene ends were 7 bases for V and 4 bases for J; bases not matched to a gene: 6. The germline gives CDR1 SNHLY, CDR2 FYNNEI. The CDR3 sequence is 14 residues long. This CDR3 reads CASKQREAADTQYF. The CDR3 region has the DNA TGTGCCAGCAAACAGCGGGAGGCGGCAGATACGCAGTATTTT.